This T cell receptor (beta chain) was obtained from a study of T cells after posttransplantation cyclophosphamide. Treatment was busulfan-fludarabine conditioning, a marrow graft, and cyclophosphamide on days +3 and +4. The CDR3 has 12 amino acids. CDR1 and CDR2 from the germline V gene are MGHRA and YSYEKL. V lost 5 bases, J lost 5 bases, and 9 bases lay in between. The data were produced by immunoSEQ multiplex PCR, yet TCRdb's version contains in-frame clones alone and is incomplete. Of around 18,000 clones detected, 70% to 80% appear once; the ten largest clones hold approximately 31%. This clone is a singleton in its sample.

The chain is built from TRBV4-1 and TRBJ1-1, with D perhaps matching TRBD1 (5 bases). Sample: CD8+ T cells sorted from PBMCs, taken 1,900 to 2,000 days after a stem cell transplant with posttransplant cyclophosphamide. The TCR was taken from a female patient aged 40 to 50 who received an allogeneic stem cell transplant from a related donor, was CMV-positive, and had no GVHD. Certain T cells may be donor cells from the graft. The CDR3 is CASSSGGTEAFF. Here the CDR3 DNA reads TGCGCCAGCAGCAGCGGGGGAACTGAAGCTTTCTTT.